A single sample is the source of the 21 T cell receptor beta chains below, sequenced in a study of identical twins. One entry per CDR3 protein results from TCRdb running MiXCR on the 5' RACE reads. This sample has about 690,000 distinct CDR3 sequences, with 6% to 6.5% found just once. Sequenced material: naive T cells sorted from blood. The receptors come from a man aged 18 to 30 in good health.

This clonotype was found many times. This sequence joins TRBV20-1 and TRBJ2-1, with no clear D. The CDR3 contains 14 residues. V lost 0 bases to trimming and J lost 0 bases, with 6 bases between them. Germline V lookup: CDR1 DFQATT, CDR2 SNEGSKA (reference sequence). CDR3 bases: TGCAGTGCTAGAGAAGCTAGCTCCTACAATGAGCAGTTCTTC. Its protein product is CSAREASSYNEQFF.

This chain joins TRBV7-2 and TRBJ1-1, with no clear D. Germline assignment: CDR1 SGHTA and CDR2 FQGNSA. Trimming cost V 8 bases and J 5 bases, with 15 bases left between them. The CDR3 contains 13 residues. This chain's CDR3 is CASSRAVGTEAFF. The DNA of the CDR3 is TGTGCCAGCTCCCGGGCAGTTGGGACTGAAGCTTTCTTT.

This clonotype was seen ten or more times. V usage is TRBV5-5 and J usage is TRBJ2-5; tentatively, D is TRBD1 (5 bases). Germline V CDR1 and CDR2: SGHKS, YYEKEE (reference sequence). The CDR3 has 14 residues. The V end was cut by 3 bases, the J end by 5 bases, with 14 bases between. Here the CDR3 DNA reads TGTGCCAGCAGCTCACAGACAGACGGCGAGACCCAGTACTTC. This sequence encodes CASSSQTDGETQYF.

The chain links TRBV28 to TRBJ2-2; no clear D gene. This CDR3 has 13 amino acids. Trimming removed 7 bases from V and 5 bases from J, with 11 bases in between. The germline V gene has CDR1 MDHEN and CDR2 SYDVKM. The CDR3: CASILLGTGELFF. The CDR3 DNA sequence: TGTGCCAGCATCCTGCTAGGAACCGGGGAGCTGTTTTTT.

This clonotype has ten or more counts. The rearrangement joins TRBV10-3 to TRBJ2-1; TRBD2 matches at 15 bases. The V gene end was trimmed by 4 bases and the J gene end by 8 bases; junction bases not matched to a gene: 6. This CDR3 spans 16 amino acids. Per germline, CDR1 ENHRY and CDR2 SYGVKD. CDR3 protein: CAISGTSGRASDEQFF. CDR3 sequence (DNA): TGTGCCATCAGTGGGACTAGCGGGAGGGCCTCTGATGAGCAGTTCTTC.

V gene TRBV5-1 combines with J gene TRBJ2-3; maybe TRBD2 (6 bases). CDR1 SGHRS and CDR2 YFSETQ come from the germline V gene. With 5 bases removed from V and 0 bases from J, the gap between germline ends came to 13 bases. CDR3 length: 15 residues. CDR3 loop: CASRYFSGSTDTQYF. CDR3 nucleotide sequence: TGCGCCAGCAGATACTTTAGCGGAAGCACAGATACGCAGTATTTT.

V gene TRBV27 combines with J gene TRBJ2-1, with 11 positions matching TRBD2. Germline V lookup: CDR1 MNHEY, CDR2 SMNVEV (reference sequence). With V trimmed by 4 bases and J by 7 bases, 9 bases remained unmatched. The CDR3 consists of 16 residues. CDR3 region: CASSSHLAGGPNEQFF. As DNA, the CDR3 is TGTGCCAGCAGTTCACATTTAGCGGGAGGGCCGAATGAGCAGTTCTTC.

This clonotype was seen at least ten times. V gene TRBV5-1 combines with J gene TRBJ2-2; 11 nucleotides align to TRBD2. Trimming removed 4 bases from V and 1 base from J; junction bases left unmatched: 6. Germline values: CDR1 SGHRS, CDR2 YFSETQ. CDR3 length equals 17 residues. The CDR3 sequence is CASSTGTSGKNTGELFF. The DNA for the CDR3 is TGCGCCAGCAGCACCGGGACTAGCGGAAAGAACACCGGGGAGCTGTTTTTT.

This clonotype was seen ten or more times. CDR3 nucleotide sequence: TGCAGTGCCCCCACCCCCACTCCCAGGTTGGCTTTCTTT. This encodes CSAPTPTPRLAFF. The V and J genes are TRBV20-1 and TRBJ1-1; D is uncertain. The CDR3 extends over 13 amino acids. Trimming shortened V by 6 bases and J by 11 bases, and 22 bases separated the two germline ends. The germline V gene encodes CDR1 DFQATT and CDR2 SNEGSKA (reference sequence).

This clonotype showed up many times. V usage is TRBV12-3 or TRBV12-4 and J usage is TRBJ2-1; D ambiguous. This CDR3 spans 13 amino acids. The V end lost 3 bases, the J end lost 9 bases, and 12 bases lay between the germline ends. CDR3: CASSFPPVGEQFF. DNA of the CDR3: TGTGCCAGCAGTTTCCCGCCCGTGGGTGAGCAGTTCTTC.

V usage is TRBV6-1 and J usage is TRBJ2-1; 7 bases line up with TRBD1. Per germline, CDR1 MNHNS and CDR2 SASEGT. The CDR3 extends over 15 amino acids. V was pared by 2 bases and J by 10 bases, with 11 bases of the junction left unmatched. The DNA of the CDR3 is TGTGCCAGCAGTGAAAGGGGGCCCCAATACAGGGAGCAGTTCTTC. It encodes CASSERGPQYREQFF.

Many counts were recorded for this clonotype. This rearrangement joins TRBV6-1 to TRBJ2-2; TRBD1 might be the D (6 bases). This CDR3 is 15 amino acids long. CDR1 and CDR2 (germline): MNHNS, SASEGT. The V and J ends lost 6 bases and 0 bases respectively, with 11 bases between them. The DNA of the CDR3 is TGTGCCAGCAGCCCTCAGGGGCCGAACACCGGGGAGCTGTTTTTT. Protein product: CASSPQGPNTGELFF.

This clonotype was counted many times. The rearrangement links TRBV4-3 to TRBJ2-3, with 14 bases aligning to TRBD2. The germline CDR1 and CDR2 sequences are LGHNA and YSLEER. The CDR3 has 17 residues. V gave up 1 base and J gave up 2 bases; unmatched junction bases: 2. The CDR3 bases are TGCGCCAGCAGCCAAGCGACTAGCGGGAGGGCCACAGATACGCAGTATTTT. Translation gives CASSQATSGRATDTQYF.

This clonotype showed up many times. This chain uses TRBV5-6 with TRBJ1-4; no firm D call. V was clipped by 1 base and J by 3 bases, with 7 bases between them. CDR1 and CDR2 (germline): SGHDT, YYEEEE. The CDR3 sequence is 14 residues long. CDR3 nucleotides: TGTGCCAGCAGCTTGCAGTTCGCTAATGAAAAACTGTTTTTT. Amino acids: CASSLQFANEKLFF.

This clonotype was seen at least ten times. The rearrangement links TRBV6-5 to TRBJ1-1; no firm D call. The germline CDR1 and CDR2 sequences are MNHEY and SVGAGI. The CDR3 loop spans 12 amino acids. V was pared by 0 bases and J by 5 bases, with 4 bases between. CDR3 amino acids: CASSYSRTEAFF. Here the CDR3 DNA reads TGTGCCAGCAGTTACTCTCGGACTGAAGCTTTCTTT.

The rearrangement joins TRBV4-3 to TRBJ2-5; 10 bases fit TRBD2. Germline lookup yields CDR1 LGHNA and CDR2 YSLEER. The CDR3 runs to 17 residues. The ends lost 0 bases at V and 4 bases at J; junction bases unmatched: 8. The CDR3 nucleotides read TGCGCCAGCAGCCAAGATTGGGGCCTAGCGGGAGTAGAGACCCAGTACTTC. Protein sequence: CASSQDWGLAGVETQYF.

This clonotype was recorded at least ten times. The chain uses TRBV15 and TRBJ2-2; D unclear. The germline V gene encodes CDR1 LNHNV and CDR2 YYDKDF (reference sequence). There are 14 residues in the CDR3. The V end was cut by 0 bases, the J end by 8 bases, with 10 bases between. The CDR3 loop is CATSRDNSIGELFF. The CDR3 bases are TGTGCCACCAGCAGAGATAATAGTATTGGGGAGCTGTTTTTT.

J is TRBJ2-7 and V is TRBV20-1, with 7 bases fitting TRBD1. The trim removed 5 bases at V and 3 bases at J, leaving 10 bases unmatched. Germline V gene sequence: CDR1 DFQATT, CDR2 SNEGSKA (reference sequence). The CDR3 consists of 14 residues. The CDR3 DNA sequence: TGCAGTGCTCGTCCCGCCGGACAGGACTACGAGCAGTACTTC. It codes for CSARPAGQDYEQYF.

The sample holds many counts of this clonotype. The chain uses TRBV12-3 or TRBV12-4 and TRBJ1-5; D not certain. CDR3 length: 14 residues. V lost 5 bases, J lost 5 bases, and 13 bases lay in between. CDR3 sequence reads: CASSRLSGDQPQHF. The CDR3 nucleotides read TGTGCCAGCAGTCGTTTATCCGGCGATCAGCCCCAGCATTTT.

This clonotype was seen many times. The chain combines TRBV14 with TRBJ2-7; 11 bases are shared with TRBD1. The CDR3 contains 19 residues. CDR1 and CDR2 from the germline V gene are SGHDN and FVKESK. V lost 4 bases to trimming and J lost 2 bases; unmatched junction nucleotides: 16. The chain's CDR3 is CASSPVFIGPGQGAYEQYF. The DNA of the CDR3 is TGTGCCAGCAGCCCCGTGTTTATTGGACCGGGACAGGGGGCCTACGAGCAGTACTTC.

This clonotype was found many times. The gene calls are TRBV5-1 and TRBJ2-3; D may correspond to TRBD1 or TRBD2 (5 bases each). Trimming left V 0 bases short and J 2 bases short, with 13 bases between. The length of the CDR3 is 16 residues. The V gene's germline CDR1 is SGHRS and CDR2 YFSETQ. DNA for the CDR3: TGCGCCAGCAGCTTGGGAGGGGTGTCGATCACAGATACGCAGTATTTT. Encoded protein: CASSLGGVSITDTQYF.